These T cell receptor beta chains were read from a single sample in a study of T cell responses to AZD1222 COVID-19 vaccine. Data came from immunoSEQ multiplex PCR; TCRdb stores just in-frame clones and leaves some out. The table records about 140,000 clones, roughly 88% of them present only once. Sequenced here: peripheral blood, sampled 28 days after the second AZD1222 dose. These receptors were collected from an adult who received the AZD1222 COVID-19 vaccine. Each CDR3 is given with its conserved first and last residue. A D gene is named only where the DNA matches it firmly.

D gene	V gene	J gene	CDR3 DNA	CDR3 protein
TRBD2	TRBV4-1	TRBJ2-3	TGCGCCAGCAGCCCTCGGGGGGGAGGAGATACGCAGTATTTT	CASSPRGGGDTQYF
-	TRBV3-1/TRBV3-2	TRBJ2-7	TGTGCCAGCGGATCCGAGGGGGGGGAGCAGTACTTC	CASGSEGGEQYF
TRBD1	TRBV6-2/TRBV6-3	TRBJ2-5	TGTGCCAGCAGCCGACAGGGCTGGGAGACCCAGTACTTC	CASSRQGWETQYF
TRBD2	TRBV19	TRBJ2-7	TGTGCCAGTAGTCCGGGACTAGCGGTCTACGAGCAGTACTTC	CASSPGLAVYEQYF
TRBD1	TRBV19	TRBJ1-5	TGTGCCAGTAGACATGGCCCCGACAGGGGGTGGCAGCCCCAGCATTTT	CASRHGPDRGWQPQHF
-	TRBV28	TRBJ1-5	TGTGCCAGCAGTCGGGACCAACTCCACGAAATTCAGCCCCAGCATTTT	CASSRDQLHEIQPQHF
TRBD1	TRBV28	TRBJ1-4	TGTGCCAGCAGTTTACCCGACAGGGGGCGGGAAAAACTGTTTTTT	CASSLPDRGREKLFF
-	TRBV6-1	TRBJ2-1	TGTGCCAGCAGTGAAGGGGGTTGGAGCTACTACAATGAGCAGTTCTTC	CASSEGGWSYYNEQFF
-	TRBV3-1/TRBV3-2	TRBJ1-2	TGTGCCAGCAGCCCCAGGAACCCTCTATATGGCTACACCTTC	CASSPRNPLYGYTF
-	TRBV5-1	TRBJ2-3	TGCGCCAGCAGCTTGGAGGGCAGGGGAGGAGCAGATACGCAGTATTTT	CASSLEGRGGADTQYF